This passage covers 18 T cell receptor beta chains from one sample sequenced in a study of beta chain features in type 1 diabetes. Sequencing targeted expressed TCRB transcripts, as all isolated RNA had been reverse transcribed. Clones were read by immunoSEQ multiplex PCR, and TCRdb kept only the in-frame ones, dropping some. Of about 360,000 clones in the sample, around 12% were seen once. The sample comprised naive CD4+ T cells from blood. The source is a man aged 18 to 29 in good health.

This clone was counted a few times. V and J are TRBV10-3 and TRBJ2-1; D gene ambiguous. The CDR3 totals 15 residues. Trimming cost V 3 bases and J 4 bases, with 13 bases left between them. Germline assignment: CDR1 ENHRY and CDR2 SYGVKD. The CDR3 bases are TGTGCCATCAGTGAAAGTCAGGATTGGTACAATGAGCAGTTCTTC. It encodes CAISESQDWYNEQFF.

The rearrangement links TRBV10-3 to TRBJ2-3, with 10 bases identical to TRBD2. This CDR3 region has 17 residues. CDR1 and CDR2 from the germline V gene are ENHRY and SYGVKD. The ends lost 3 bases at V and 4 bases at J; junction bases unmatched: 10. CDR3 amino acids: CAISDPSGLAGADTQYF. The CDR3 coding sequence is TGTGCCATCAGTGACCCCTCGGGGCTAGCGGGAGCAGATACGCAGTATTTT.

The gene calls are TRBV7-2 and TRBJ1-2; tentatively, D is TRBD1 (5 bases). The V gene lost 1 base and the J gene lost 4 bases, with 10 bases spanning the gap. This CDR3 is built from 14 residues. Germline V gene data show CDR1 as SGHTA and CDR2 as FQGNSA. CDR3: CASSLGGPSYGYTF. The CDR3 DNA reads as TGTGCCAGCAGCTTAGGGGGCCCTTCCTATGGCTACACCTTC.

The sample holds many counts of this clone. The CDR3 loop is CASSNHTAPSGIQYF. The CDR3 nucleotides read TGTGCCAGCTCAAACCACACGGCCCCTAGTGGCATTCAGTACTTC. V and J are TRBV18 and TRBJ2-4; D is uncertain. This CDR3 is 15 amino acids long. Germline CDR1 and CDR2: KGHSH and LQKENI. Between the trimmed V and J ends, which lost 5 bases and 9 bases, there was a span of 20 bases.

The chain links TRBV7-9 to TRBJ2-2, with a tentative D call TRBD1 (5 bases). Germline-derived CDR1 and CDR2 are SEHNR and FQNEAQ (reference sequence). The CDR3 sequence is 17 residues long. Deletions cut 0 bases from V and 4 bases from J, with 15 bases between. This chain's CDR3 is CASSLAPSAGLTGELFF. Written as DNA, the CDR3 is TGTGCCAGCAGCTTAGCCCCCTCGGCAGGGCTCACCGGGGAGCTGTTTTTT. The full variable domain, in which reference TRBV7-9 and TRBJ2-2 provide the parts outside the CDR3, is DTGVSQNPRHKITKRGQNVTFRCDPISEHNRLYWYRQTLGQGPEFLTYFQNEAQLEKSRLLSDRFSAERPKGSFSTLEIQRTEQGDSAMYLCASSLAPSAGLTGELFFGEGSRLTVL.

The CDR3 bases are TGTGCCAGCTCACTGCCGACAGGGGAGAACACTGAAGCTTTCTTT. Its protein product is CASSLPTGENTEAFF. The chain combines TRBV18 with TRBJ1-1; TRBD1 matches 8 bases. Germline CDR1 and CDR2: KGHSH and LQKENI. The CDR3 consists of 15 residues. V lost 4 bases and J lost 1; bases outside the gene matches: 5.

This clone was picked up a small number of times. The gene calls are TRBV7-9 and TRBJ1-2, with 9 bases identical to TRBD1. Germline CDR1 reads SEHNR; CDR2 reads FQNEAQ (reference sequence). CDR3 length equals 15 residues. Trimming removed 4 bases from V and 4 bases from J; junction bases left unmatched: 7. CDR3 sequence (DNA): TGTGCCAGCAGCTCTACAGGGGGCCCGGTCTATGGCTACACCTTC. Translating gives CASSSTGGPVYGYTF.

Only a few counts were recorded for this clone. V and J are TRBV5-1 and TRBJ1-5, with D unclear. The V gene's germline CDR1 is SGHRS and CDR2 YFSETQ. V lost 0 bases and J 5 bases, leaving 9 bases between the germline ends. The CDR3 loop spans 14 amino acids. CDR3 sequence (DNA): TGCGCCAGCAGCTTGGGCACTACGGATCAGCCCCAGCATTTT. This translates into CASSLGTTDQPQHF.

Of note for this clone: Other DNA sequences in the sample encode the same CDR3. V usage is TRBV7-3 and J usage is TRBJ2-2, with D possibly being TRBD1 (6 bases). V was clipped by 4 bases and J by 1 base, with 7 bases between them. Germline assignment: CDR1 SGHTA and CDR2 FQGTGA. The CDR3 is 14 amino acids. This chain's CDR3 is CASSSQGNTGELFF. Written as DNA, the CDR3 is TGTGCCAGCAGCTCACAGGGGAACACCGGGGAGCTGTTTTTT.

The chain joins TRBV7-8 to TRBJ1-5, with a weak D call TRBD1 (6 bases). The ends were cut back, 2 bases at V and 3 bases at J, with 17 bases in the middle. Per germline, CDR1 SGHVS and CDR2 FQNEAQ. The CDR3 totals 17 residues. The CDR3: CASSLIPIRTANQPQHF. The DNA for the CDR3 is TGTGCCAGCAGCTTAATTCCCATTAGGACAGCCAATCAGCCCCAGCATTTT.

This clone came up many times. CDR3 DNA: TGTGCCAGCAGCCGAGACCTGGATACGCAGTATTTT. Its protein product is CASSRDLDTQYF. The J gene is TRBJ2-3, the V gene TRBV4-2; D unclear. The CDR3 runs 12 residues. V was trimmed by 4 bases and J by 6 bases, leaving 8 bases between them. CDR1 and CDR2 from the germline V gene are LGHNA and YNFKEQ.

This clone was seen a few times. CDR3 protein: CASSQDHSSGNTIYF. In DNA form, the CDR3 reads TGCGCCAGCAGCCAAGATCACAGCTCTGGAAACACCATATATTTT. V usage is TRBV4-3 and J usage is TRBJ1-3, with D uncertain. The CDR3 has 15 amino acids. V was clipped by 0 bases and J by 0 bases, with 6 bases between them. The V gene's germline CDR1 is LGHNA and CDR2 YSLEER.

The chain has TRBV29-1 and TRBJ1-1; 8 nucleotides agree with TRBD1. The CDR3 runs to 13 residues. J gave up 2 bases and V 7 bases, and 6 bases lay outside the gene matches. Per the germline V gene, CDR1 is SQVTM and CDR2 is ANQGSEA. As DNA, the CDR3 is TGCAGCGGCGGACAGGGAACAAACACTGAAGCTTTCTTT. Residues: CSGGQGTNTEAFF.

The gene calls are TRBV12-5 and TRBJ2-5; weak D call: TRBD2 (6 bases). The germline gives CDR1 LGHNT, CDR2 FRNRAP. Trimming cost V 0 bases and J 4 bases, with 15 bases left between them. The CDR3 is made up of 16 amino acids. The CDR3 protein is CASGLVNRGLLETQYF. CDR3 DNA sequence: TGTGCTAGTGGTTTGGTAAATCGGGGGTTATTAGAGACCCAGTACTTC.

The chain carries TRBV2 and TRBJ2-5, with D unresolved. With the DNA end fitting TRBJ2-7 better, the J assignment may be wrong. Germline V CDR1 and CDR2: SNHLY, FYNNEI. The CDR3 runs 12 residues. Written as DNA, the CDR3 is TGTGCCAGCAGTGGGGCAGGATACGAGCAGTACTTC. Translated, it gives CASSGAGYEQYF.

This clone was detected a few times. This chain connects TRBV5-1 to TRBJ2-4, with D tentatively TRBD1 (5 bases). The germline CDR1 and CDR2 sequences are SGHRS and YFSETQ. Trimming removed 8 bases at V and 0 bases at J, with 9 bases between. CDR3 length equals 13 residues. The CDR3 sequence is CASKGVAKNIQYF. The CDR3 DNA is TGCGCCAGTAAAGGGGTAGCCAAAAACATTCAGTACTTC.

V and J are TRBV6-5 and TRBJ1-1; D not resolved. Germline V gene data show CDR1 as MNHEY and CDR2 as SVGAGI. Trimming left V 7 bases short and J 10 bases short, with 22 bases between. The length of the CDR3 is 14 residues. The CDR3 spells CASTGRRGPEGAFF. The CDR3 DNA reads as TGTGCCAGCACTGGGCGTCGAGGGCCGGAGGGAGCTTTCTTT.

V usage is TRBV19 and J usage is TRBJ2-1; 9 bases match TRBD1. The germline V gene encodes CDR1 LNHDA and CDR2 SQIVND (reference sequence). The CDR3 totals 15 residues. Trimming took 6 bases from V and 2 from J; bases not matched to a gene: 5. The CDR3 DNA reads TGTGCCAGTAGCAAGGGACAGGGCCCCTACAATGAGCAGTTCTTC. This sequence encodes CASSKGQGPYNEQFF.